The 20 T cell receptor beta chains presented below share a single source sample, sequenced in a study of T cells in women clearing cervical HPV infection. Here immunoSEQ multiplex PCR was the method, and the copy in TCRdb shows in-frame clones only, minus some. The repertoire table contains 30,000 to 45,000 clones. The sample consisted of blood buffy coat. These receptors originate from a woman between 18 and 69 years old with a cervical HPV16 infection that either progressed to CIN3+ or cleared (not recorded which).

Regarding this clone: The read ends 3 residues shy of where the CDR3 ends; the end is completed using the germline J gene. V usage is TRBV7-2 and J usage is TRBJ1-2; no clear D gene. The CDR3 length is 12 residues. V was pared by 1 base and J by 7 bases, with 7 bases between. CDR1 and CDR2 from the germline V gene are SGHTA and FQGNSA. CDR3 protein: CASSLGKVGYTF. CDR3 DNA, as far as it was read: TGTGCCAGCAGCTTAGGAAAGGTTGGC.

In the case of this clone: With the read ending 3 residues before the CDR3 end, the germline J gene is used to fill in that end. J is TRBJ1-4 and V is TRBV2; tentatively, D is TRBD1 (5 bases). The germline gives CDR1 SNHLY, CDR2 FYNNEI. The CDR3 has 16 residues. V was pared by 5 bases and J by 6 bases, with 19 bases between. The CDR3 DNA, read in part, is TGTGCCAGCAGTCCCGAATTTAACAGGCGGTATGAAAAA. It encodes CASSPEFNRRYEK. The complete CDR3 sequence is CASSPEFNRRYEKLFF.

Notes on this clone: The read terminates 3 residues ahead of where the CDR3 ends, so the germline J gene completes it. V gene TRBV20-1 combines with J gene TRBJ2-7; 14 nucleotides align to TRBD2. CDR3 length: 17 amino acids. V was clipped by 5 bases and J by 4 bases; unmatched bases: 13. Per the germline V gene, CDR1 is DFQATT and CDR2 is SNEGSKA (reference sequence). CDR3 amino acids: CSARGGRLAGGLYEQYF. The part of the CDR3 DNA that was read is TGCAGTGCTCGTGGGGGCCGACTAGCGGGAGGGTTGTACGAG.

Details on this clone: The read ends 3 residues shy of where the CDR3 ends; the end is completed using the germline J gene. The V gene is TRBV5-4, the J gene TRBJ2-1; 10 positions match TRBD2. Germline CDR1 is SGHNT and CDR2 is YYREEE (reference sequence). V lost 2 bases, J lost 4 bases, and 6 bases stayed unmatched. This CDR3 spans 16 amino acids. CDR3: CASSFSRTSGYNEQFF. The CDR3 DNA, read in part, is TGTGCCAGCAGCTTCTCGAGGACTAGCGGTTACAATGAG.

Notes on this clone: The read ends 3 residues before the CDR3 terminus; that terminus is restored from the germline J gene. The rearrangement uses TRBV20-1 and TRBJ2-7; D perhaps matches TRBD2 (5 bases). The CDR3 length is 15 residues. V lost 3 bases and J lost 0, with 15 bases in between. Germline CDR1 reads DFQATT; CDR2 reads SNEGSKA (reference sequence). The CDR3 is CSASLEASFSYEQYF. CDR3 bases read: TGCAGTGCTAGTTTGGAGGCTAGCTTCTCCTACGAG.

Remarks on this clone: The read ends 3 residues early relative to the CDR3; the germline J gene fills the gap. This chain connects TRBV6-4 to TRBJ2-3, with a weak D call TRBD1 (7 bases). Trimming shortened V by 4 bases and J by 6 bases, and 17 bases separated the two germline ends. The CDR3 length is 15 residues. Germline CDR1 reads MRHNA; CDR2 reads SNTAGT. The CDR3 sequence is CASSAGRGDWDTQYF. The DNA read from the CDR3 is TGTGCCAGCAGTGCAGGCAGGGGGGATTGGGATACG.

CDR3: CSARDRGRGREKLFF. CDR3 DNA (partial): TGCAGTGCTAGAGATAGAGGGCGGGGGAGAGAAAAA. This rearrangement joins TRBV20-1 to TRBJ1-4; a possible D gene is TRBD1 (5 bases). The CDR3 is cut off 3 residues early in the read; its end comes from the germline J gene. V was pared by 0 bases and J by 8 bases, with 16 bases between. The germline V gene has CDR1 DFQATT and CDR2 SNEGSKA (reference sequence). The CDR3 runs 15 residues.

Comments on this clone: The read ends 3 residues before the CDR3 terminus; that terminus is restored from the germline J gene. The genes are TRBV14 and TRBJ2-1; 9 bases agree with TRBD1. Germline CDR1 reads SGHDN; CDR2 reads FVKESK. The CDR3 loop spans 12 amino acids. Losses at the gene ends were 6 bases for V and 9 bases for J; bases not matched to a gene: 3. Partial CDR3 DNA: TGTGCCAGCAGTCGACAGGGGGTTGAG. Translating gives CASSRQGVE. The whole CDR3 is CASSRQGVEQFF.

In the case of this clone: The sequence runs out 3 residues before the end of the CDR3; the remainder is reconstructed from the germline J gene. The chain uses TRBV9 and TRBJ2-2; 10 nucleotides match TRBD1. CDR3 length equals 15 residues. Germline V gene sequence: CDR1 SGDLS, CDR2 YYNGEE. Germline trimming cut 3 bases from V and 3 bases from J; bases unmatched to any gene: 2. The CDR3 region is CASSGTGGYTGELFF. CDR3 bases read: TGTGCCAGCAGCGGGACAGGGGGATACACCGGGGAG.

A note on this clone: The junction shows a germline mismatch at one end, possibly a read error. The sequenced fragment ends 3 residues before the CDR3 boundary, so the rest is inferred from the germline J gene. V gene TRBV7-7 combines with J gene TRBJ2-1, with D unclear. The CDR3 length is 14 residues. Germline V gene sequence: CDR1 SSHAT, CDR2 FNYEAQ (reference sequence). The CDR3 sequence: CASSHQVDGNEQFF. Partial CDR3 DNA: TGTGCTAGCAGCCATCAGGTCGATGGGAATGAG.

As concerns this clone: The observed sequence ends 3 residues before the CDR3 terminus, with the missing tail filled in from the germline J gene. The rearrangement links TRBV28 to TRBJ2-4; D might be TRBD2 (6 bases). There are 16 residues in the CDR3. The ends were cut back, 6 bases at V and 0 bases at J, with 15 bases in the middle. From germline, CDR1 is MDHEN and CDR2 SYDVKM. CDR3 amino acids: CASRGGEVLAKNIQYF. The CDR3 bases that were read are TGTGCCAGCAGGGGGGGAGAGGTACTAGCCAAAAACATT.

As concerns this clone: The read falls 3 residues short of the CDR3 end, and the missing part is taken from the germline J gene. The V and J genes are TRBV7-9 and TRBJ1-4, with D possibly being TRBD1 (6 bases). Trimming left V 1 base short and J 5 bases short, with 8 bases between. Germline CDR1 is SEHNR and CDR2 is FQNEAQ (reference sequence). The CDR3 has 14 residues. The CDR3 region is CASSLGTANEKLFF. Incomplete CDR3 DNA: TGTGCCAGCAGCTTAGGGACAGCCAATGAAAAA.

As for this clone: With the read ending 3 residues before the CDR3 end, the germline J gene is used to fill in that end. The chain combines TRBV18 with TRBJ1-2; weak D call: TRBD1 (6 bases). This CDR3 region has 15 residues. From germline, CDR1 is KGHSH and CDR2 LQKENI. CDR3 loop: CASSHLSSGAGDYTF. The CDR3 bases that were read are TGTGCCAGCTCACACCTATCTAGCGGAGCAGGGGAC.

A remark on this clone: Coverage ceases 3 residues before the CDR3 finishes, and the germline J gene fills in the end. The chain couples TRBV7-2 to TRBJ1-2; TRBD1 might be the D (6 bases). From germline, CDR1 is SGHTA and CDR2 FQGNSA. The CDR3 totals 14 residues. The covered CDR3 bases are TGTGCCAGCAGCTTGGGGACATCATTTTGGGGC. Translating it yields CASSLGTSFWG. The whole CDR3 sequence reads CASSLGTSFWGYTF.

The CDR3: CASSINGQGSEKLFF. CDR3 DNA, as far as it was read: TGTGCCAGTAGTATAAATGGGCAGGGGAGTGAAAAA. The chain has TRBV19 and TRBJ1-4; maybe TRBD1 (6 bases). Read data end 3 residues before the CDR3 end; the end is taken from the germline J gene. This CDR3 spans 15 amino acids. The V end was cut by 2 bases, the J end by 7 bases, with 14 bases between. Germline loops: CDR1 LNHDA, CDR2 SQIVND (reference sequence).

Points on this clone: The read ends 3 residues early relative to the CDR3; the germline J gene fills the gap. The chain is built from TRBV12-3 or TRBV12-4 and TRBJ2-4, with 7 bases identical to TRBD2. Losses at the gene ends were 5 bases for V and 4 bases for J; bases not matched to a gene: 11. There are 16 residues in the CDR3. The CDR3 sequence is CASSAAQPGGKNIQYF. CDR3 DNA (partial): TGTGCCAGCAGTGCAGCCCAACCGGGGGGTAAAAACATT.

In the case of this clone: The read halts 3 residues ahead of the CDR3 end, with the missing end drawn from the germline J gene. The chain couples TRBV11-1 to TRBJ1-1, with D possibly matching TRBD1 (5 bases). The CDR3 is 13 residues long. The germline V gene has CDR1 SGHAT and CDR2 FQDESV (reference sequence). V was clipped by 5 bases and J by 0 bases, with 7 bases between them. Partial CDR3 DNA: TGTGCCAGCAGCCCGGACATGAACACTGAA. This gives the protein CASSPDMNTE. The whole CDR3 sequence reads CASSPDMNTEAFF.

A word on this clone: The read stops 3 residues short of the end of the CDR3; the missing end is completed from the germline J gene. The J gene is TRBJ2-5, the V gene TRBV18; D call uncertain. V shed 0 bases and J shed 2 bases, with 7 bases lying between them. CDR1 is KGHSH and CDR2 is LQKENI in the germline V gene. There are 14 residues in the CDR3. CDR3 protein: CASSPPNMQETQYF. The part of the CDR3 DNA that was read is TGTGCCAGCTCACCACCTAACATGCAAGAGACC.

As to this clone: The CDR3 end lies 3 residues beyond the end of the read and is filled in from the germline J gene. The rearrangement joins TRBV7-9 to TRBJ1-1; unclear D gene. Trimming left V 0 bases short and J 0 bases short, with 5 bases between. The CDR3 has 14 residues. CDR1 is SEHNR, CDR2 FQNEAQ, per germline (reference sequence). The part of the CDR3 DNA that was read is TGTGCCAGCAGCTTAGCCGGTGTGAACACTGAA. Protein sequence: CASSLAGVNTE. The entire CDR3 protein reads CASSLAGVNTEAFF.

A remark on this clone: The CDR3 end is not reached by the read, which stops 3 residues before it; the germline J gene fills it in. The genes are TRBV7-9 and TRBJ2-3; a possible D gene is TRBD2 (5 bases). The CDR3 contains 15 residues. Trimming shortened V by 1 base and J by 4 bases, and 12 bases separated the two germline ends. Germline V gene sequence: CDR1 SEHNR, CDR2 FQNEAQ (reference sequence). CDR3 residues: CASSLVTSKADTQYF. The CDR3 DNA, read in part, is TGTGCCAGCAGCTTAGTAACTAGTAAGGCAGATACG.